These 5 T cell receptor beta chains were all obtained from the same sample, sequenced in a study of blood T cell repertoires in COVID-19. The assay was immunoSEQ multiplex PCR, and TCRdb's table has in-frame clones only and misses some. The table includes approximately 450,000 clones, 75% to 90% detected once. Sequenced: PBMCs or T cells enriched from blood (not recorded which). The receptors derive from a man aged 25 to 40 who had recovered from COVID-19.

CDR3 loop: CASSFRTGFVPGNTIYF. The CDR3 DNA reads as TGTGCCAGCAGTTTCCGGACAGGGTTTGTTCCTGGAAACACCATATATTTT. This chain links TRBV28 with TRBJ1-3; 8 positions agree with TRBD1. Germline CDR1 is MDHEN and CDR2 is SYDVKM. This CDR3 comprises 17 residues. The trim removed 3 bases at V and 2 bases at J, leaving 9 bases unmatched.

In its sample, this clone was seen once. The J gene is TRBJ2-2, the V gene TRBV11-2; D is possibly TRBD1 (6 bases). V dropped 5 bases and J dropped 4 bases, with 20 bases sitting between them. The CDR3 spans 17 residues. The germline V gene encodes CDR1 SGHAT and CDR2 FQNNGV. The CDR3 here is CASSPLGGDGFTGELFF. CDR3 sequence (DNA): TGTGCCAGCAGCCCACTAGGGGGAGATGGCTTCACCGGGGAGCTGTTTTTT.

The chain employs TRBV28 and TRBJ1-2; no definite D call. This CDR3 comprises 11 residues. V lost 6 bases and J lost 6, with 8 bases in between. Germline-derived CDR1 and CDR2 are MDHEN and SYDVKM. CDR3 loop: CASRIPDGYTF. The CDR3 DNA is TGTGCCAGCAGGATACCGGATGGCTACACCTTC.

The chain combines TRBV24-1 with TRBJ2-3, with no clear D. The CDR3 contains 13 residues. CDR1 KGHDR and CDR2 SFDVKD come from the germline V gene. Trimming took off 7 bases at V and 2 bases at J, with 9 bases between the two ends. The CDR3 sequence: CATSAYFTDTQYF. CDR3 in DNA: TGTGCCACCAGCGCTTACTTCACAGATACGCAGTATTTT.

This clone was counted a few times. The chain couples TRBV5-4 to TRBJ2-7; TRBD2 matches at 9 bases. Germline CDR1 is SGHNT and CDR2 is YYREEE (reference sequence). The CDR3 consists of 17 residues. J was trimmed by 2 bases and V by 6 bases; bases with no gene match: 15. Here the CDR3 DNA reads TGTGCCAGCACTTGGGGGGAAGGCCTAGCGGGAACCTACGAGCAGTACTTC. Its translation: CASTWGEGLAGTYEQYF. Using reference TRBV5-4 and TRBJ2-7 for the parts outside the CDR3, the full variable domain is ETGVTQSPTHLIKTRGQQVTLRCSSQSGHNTVSWYQQALGQGPQFIFQYYREEENGRGNFPPRFSGLQFPNYSSELNVNALELDDSALYLCASTWGEGLAGTYEQYFGPGTRLTVT.